The entry below describes one TCR beta chain. The data belong to a study of blood T cell repertoires in COVID-19. TCRdb keeps only in-frame clones here, not all; method: immunoSEQ multiplex PCR. The sample has 88,000 or so clones, approximately 86% seen once. The V and J ends lost 4 bases and 10 bases respectively, with 13 bases between them. The CDR3 contains 12 residues. Germline assignment: CDR1 SGHVS and CDR2 FQNEAQ. The sequenced sample consisted of peripheral blood. The TCR sequence derives from a man aged 55 to 70 with acute or convalescent COVID-19. This sequence joins TRBV7-8 and TRBJ1-1; maybe TRBD1 (5 bases). The DNA of the CDR3 is TGTGCCAGCAGCTCGCAGTCTAGGGGAGCTTTCTTT. It yields the protein CASSSQSRGAFF.